The 29 T cell receptor beta chains given below trace back to one sample, sequenced in a study of spatial heterogeneity in lung cancer. Time point specified: blood at routine non-recurrence follow-up after resection. From tumor, nontumor lung or frozen PBMC, whole RNA was taken unsorted for sequencing. TCRdb ran MiXCR on the 5' RACE reads and lists one entry per CDR3 protein. The repertoire holds fewer than 55,000 distinct CDR3 sequences, 6.5% to 7.5% seen once, with around 38% in the top ten. Sequencing used PBMCs, obtained at follow-up. The receptors were gathered from a female donor with early-stage non-small cell lung cancer.

This clonotype has a handful of counts. DNA of the CDR3: TGTGCCAGCAGCCCGCTAGCGGGGGAACTCACCGGGGAGCTGTTTTTT. Encoded protein: CASSPLAGELTGELFF. The rearrangement uses TRBV3-1 and TRBJ2-2; TRBD2 agrees at 10 bases. The CDR3 consists of 16 residues. Germline V gene sequence: CDR1 LGHDT, CDR2 YNNKEL (reference sequence). With 4 bases clipped from V and 4 bases from J, the junction kept 6 bases outside the gene matches.

This clonotype was detected only a few times. This chain joins TRBV7-2 and TRBJ1-4, with D tentatively TRBD1 (5 bases). The length of the CDR3 is 14 residues. The V end was cut by 3 bases, the J end by 2 bases, with 7 bases between. Germline CDR1 and CDR2: SGHTA and FQGNSA. Here the CDR3 DNA reads TGTGCCAGCAGCTTCGACAGCACTAATGAAAAACTGTTTTTT. Residues: CASSFDSTNEKLFF.

This clonotype has at least ten counts. This rearrangement joins TRBV20-1 to TRBJ1-1, with 11 bases matching TRBD1. This CDR3 has 15 residues. Germline V gives CDR1 DFQATT, CDR2 SNEGSKA (reference sequence). V was pared by 0 bases and J by 8 bases, with 8 bases of the junction left unmatched. DNA of the CDR3: TGCAGTGCTAGAGACTTCGGACAGGGGGCAGTGGAAGCTTTCTTT. Translated, it gives CSARDFGQGAVEAFF.

In its sample, this clonotype was seen a few times. The rearrangement joins TRBV7-9 to TRBJ1-2; 8 nucleotides match TRBD1. The CDR3 has 12 amino acids. The germline V gene has CDR1 SEHNR and CDR2 FQNEAQ (reference sequence). V lost 8 bases and J lost 7; bases outside the gene matches: 6. CDR3 DNA sequence: TGTGCCAGCTCCCAGGGGGCGCCTGGCTACACCTTC. Translating it yields CASSQGAPGYTF.

This clonotype has at least ten counts. At one boundary the junction diverges from the germline segment, which might be a read error. This sequence joins TRBV29-1 and TRBJ1-2; maybe TRBD1 (5 bases). The length of the CDR3 is 10 residues. Looked up from germline, CDR1 is SQVTM and CDR2 is ANQGSEA. This CDR3 reads CSVWGAGPSF. CDR3 coding DNA: TGCAGCGTGTGGGGTGCGGGACCCTCCTTC.

This clonotype has just a few counts. V and J are TRBV5-1 and TRBJ1-1; a weak D match, TRBD1 (6 bases). Germline lookup yields CDR1 SGHRS and CDR2 YFSETQ. V lost 0 bases and J 0 bases, leaving 15 bases between the germline ends. CDR3 length equals 17 residues. The CDR3 spells CASSLAGRGGMNTEAFF. The CDR3 DNA is TGCGCCAGCAGCTTGGCAGGGCGCGGGGGCATGAACACTGAAGCTTTCTTT.

This clonotype was detected ten times or more. This rearrangement joins TRBV12-3 or TRBV12-4 to TRBJ1-6; possibly TRBD1 for D (5 bases). V gave up 1 base and J gave up 7 bases, with 11 bases separating them. The length of the CDR3 is 15 residues. The CDR3 sequence: CASSLGGELNSPLHF. The CDR3 nucleotides read TGTGCCAGCAGTTTAGGGGGGGAGCTGAATTCACCCCTCCACTTT.

The rearrangement joins TRBV7-2 to TRBJ2-1; TRBD2 matches at 10 bases. This CDR3 is built from 16 residues. V dropped 5 bases and J dropped 0; count of bases not matched to a gene: 4. CDR1 is SGHTA and CDR2 is FQGNSA in the germline V gene. The CDR3 coding sequence is TGTGCCAGCAGCCCCCAGCGGGGGGGCTCCTACAATGAGCAGTTCTTC. Amino acids: CASSPQRGGSYNEQFF.

This clonotype occurred many times. The chain joins TRBV6-2 or TRBV6-3 to TRBJ2-7; D may match TRBD1 or TRBD2 (7 bases each). The CDR3 contains 16 residues. From germline, CDR1 is MNHEY and CDR2 SVGEGT. V was clipped by 5 bases and J by 0 bases, with 17 bases between them. The CDR3 spells CASSPKGGDSSYEQYF. The CDR3 DNA reads TGTGCCAGCAGTCCGAAGGGGGGGGACAGCTCCTACGAGCAGTACTTC.

This clonotype was seen only a few times. The chain employs TRBV7-2 and TRBJ2-3; D remains ambiguous. The germline V gene encodes CDR1 SGHTA and CDR2 FQGNSA. The V and J ends lost 3 bases and 3 bases respectively, with 16 bases between them. CDR3 size: 16 residues. The CDR3 sequence is CASSFQALSGTDTQYF. The CDR3 nucleotides read TGTGCCAGCAGCTTCCAGGCCCTTTCTGGGACAGATACGCAGTATTTT.

This sequence joins TRBV7-7 and TRBJ2-3, with a weak D call TRBD2 (7 bases). This CDR3 comprises 15 residues. Between the trimmed V and J ends, which lost 5 bases and 2 bases, there was a span of 14 bases. Germline CDR1 is SSHAT and CDR2 is FNYEAQ (reference sequence). As DNA, the CDR3 is TGTGCCAGCAGCATGGGGGGGGCGTACACAGATACGCAGTATTTT. It codes for CASSMGGAYTDTQYF.

The chain is built from TRBV5-1 and TRBJ2-2, with D possibly being TRBD1 (5 bases). V shed 4 bases and J shed 4 bases, with 11 bases lying between them. Germline loops: CDR1 SGHRS, CDR2 YFSETQ. There are 14 residues in the CDR3. CDR3 coding DNA: TGCGCCAGCAGCCCAGGGCCCGGCACCGGGGAGCTGTTTTTT. The encoded protein is CASSPGPGTGELFF. The variable domain in full, with the rest retrieved from reference TRBV5-1 and TRBJ2-2, is KAGVTQTPRYLIKTRGQQVTLSCSPISGHRSVSWYQQTPGQGLQFLFEYFSETQRNKGNFPGRFSGRQFSNSRSEMNVSTLELGDSALYLCASSPGPGTGELFFGEGSRLTVL.

This clonotype was seen a handful of times. V gene TRBV29-1 combines with J gene TRBJ2-7; a possible D gene is TRBD2 (6 bases). In germline, CDR1 is SQVTM, CDR2 ANQGSEA. The CDR3 length is 12 residues. V lost 8 bases and J lost 6, with 17 bases in between. CDR3 amino acids: CSISGDSSEQYF. CDR3 in DNA: TGCAGCATTTCGGGGGATTCAAGCGAGCAGTACTTC.

The chain recombines TRBV9 with TRBJ2-1; 7 bases line up with TRBD1. V lost 0 bases to trimming and J lost 9 bases; unmatched junction nucleotides: 9. Germline CDR1 and CDR2: SGDLS and YYNGEE. The CDR3 sequence is 15 residues long. CDR3 in DNA: TGTGCCAGCAGCGTAGTGGACAGGCAGTATGCTGAGCAGTTCTTC. The encoded protein is CASSVVDRQYAEQFF.

This clonotype occurred a few times. V gene TRBV10-1 combines with J gene TRBJ2-3, with 9 bases matching TRBD1. This CDR3 has 15 amino acids. Germline CDR1 is WNHNN and CDR2 is SYGVQD (reference sequence). After removal of 6 bases from V and 2 bases from J, the junction contained 6 bases not matched to a gene. The CDR3 here is CASSRTGANTDTQYF. CDR3 in DNA: TGCGCCAGCAGCCGGACAGGGGCTAACACAGATACGCAGTATTTT.

About this clonotype: A much more abundant neighbour one base away suggests this may be a read error. The chain is built from TRBV6-5 and TRBJ2-1; tentative D call: TRBD2 (6 bases). Germline V gives CDR1 MNHEY, CDR2 SVGAGI. The CDR3 contains 15 residues. The CDR3 spells CASSFGGASYNEQLF. Here the CDR3 DNA reads TGTGCCAGCAGTTTCGGAGGGGCTTCCTACAATGAGCAGCTCTTC.

Worth noting for this clonotype: A much larger clonotype is one base distant, so this may be a read error. This sequence joins TRBV27 and TRBJ2-7; unclear D gene. Trimming shortened V by 3 bases and J by 4 bases, and 13 bases separated the two germline ends. CDR1 and CDR2 (germline): MNHEY, SMNVEV (reference sequence). The CDR3 length is 14 residues. Here the CDR3 reads CASSFSSAVYEQYF. The CDR3 DNA reads as TGTGCCAGCAGTTTTTCGTCGGCGGTTTACGAGCAGTACTTC.

This clonotype has at least ten counts. The rearrangement uses TRBV7-9 and TRBJ2-1; 9 bases agree with TRBD2. Germline V gene data show CDR1 as SEHNR and CDR2 as FQNEAQ (reference sequence). CDR3 length: 18 residues. V gave up 2 bases and J gave up 0 bases; unmatched junction bases: 8. The CDR3 protein is CASSLSASGTSSYNEQFF. The CDR3 DNA is TGTGCCAGCAGCTTATCAGCTAGCGGGACGAGCTCCTACAATGAGCAGTTCTTC.

This clonotype was picked up many times. V is TRBV15 and J is TRBJ1-5; no definite D call. The CDR3 length is 14 residues. V lost 6 bases to trimming and J lost 0 bases, with 9 bases between them. Germline loops: CDR1 LNHNV, CDR2 YYDKDF (reference sequence). The CDR3 DNA is TGTGCCACCAGTTTGCTTTTTAGCAATCAGCCCCAGCATTTT. Protein sequence: CATSLLFSNQPQHF.

Many counts were recorded for this clonotype. The V and J genes are TRBV29-1 and TRBJ1-1, with 8 bases fitting TRBD1. In germline, CDR1 is SQVTM, CDR2 ANQGSEA. The CDR3 totals 12 residues. V shed 4 bases and J 6 bases; nucleotides not matched to a gene: 4. CDR3 in amino acids: CSVARGRAEAFF. Written as DNA, the CDR3 is TGCAGCGTTGCCAGGGGGCGCGCTGAAGCTTTCTTT. Together with reference TRBV29-1 and TRBJ1-1, the CDR3 gives the full variable domain: SAVISQKPSRDICQRGTSLTIQCQVDSQVTMMFWYRQQPGQSLTLIATANQGSEATYESGFVIDKFPISRPNLTFSTLTVSNMSPEDSSIYLCSVARGRAEAFFGQGTRLTVV.

V usage is TRBV5-1 and J usage is TRBJ2-1; TRBD1 aligns across 7 bases. The length of the CDR3 is 15 residues. The V and J ends lost 4 bases and 0 bases, in that order; junction bases with no gene match: 4. Germline lookup yields CDR1 SGHRS and CDR2 YFSETQ. For the CDR3, the DNA is TGCGCCAGCAGCCAGGACAGGAGCTCCTACAATGAGCAGTTCTTC. Encoded protein: CASSQDRSSYNEQFF.

This clonotype was seen ten or more times. In nucleotides, the CDR3 is TGTGCCACCAGTCGGCCTCTCCCCCCTAACACTGAAGCTTTCTTT. Residues: CATSRPLPPNTEAFF. This sequence joins TRBV15 and TRBJ1-1; D remains unclear. This CDR3 has 15 residues. V was cut by 6 bases and J by 2 bases, with 16 bases left in between. The germline V gene encodes CDR1 LNHNV and CDR2 YYDKDF (reference sequence).

This clonotype was recorded at least ten times. This CDR3 reads CASSDRRGTTDTQYF. The CDR3 DNA follows: TGTGCCAGCAGTGATAGGCGGGGGACCACAGATACGCAGTATTTT. The J gene is TRBJ2-3, the V gene TRBV6-1, with 7 bases that match TRBD2. Per the germline V gene, CDR1 is MNHNS and CDR2 is SASEGT. This CDR3 region has 15 residues. V was pared by 3 bases and J by 2 bases, with 5 bases of the junction left unmatched.

This clonotype was seen a handful of times. This chain joins TRBV10-1 and TRBJ2-7; D is tentatively TRBD1 or TRBD2 (5 bases each). The CDR3 is made up of 13 amino acids. CDR1 WNHNN and CDR2 SYGVQD come from the germline V gene (reference sequence). This chain's CDR3 is CAKHGTVSYEQYF. CDR3 sequence (DNA): TGCGCGAAGCACGGGACGGTGTCCTACGAGCAGTACTTC.

This clonotype was detected only a few times. DNA of the CDR3: TGTGCCAGCTCACCACCGAGTCGGCTTAGGATTGAAGCTTTCTTT. Its translation is CASSPPSRLRIEAFF. The V call is TRBV18, the J call TRBJ1-1, with D unclear. Trimming cost V 0 bases and J 7 bases, with 15 bases left between them. Germline V gene data show CDR1 as KGHSH and CDR2 as LQKENI. The CDR3 sequence is 15 residues long. Based on the CDR3 plus reference TRBV18 and TRBJ1-1, the full variable domain is NAGVMQNPRHLVRRRGQEARLRCSPMKGHSHVYWYRQLPEEGLKFMVYLQKENIIDESGMPKERFSAEFPKEGPSILRIQQVVRGDSAAYFCASSPPSRLRIEAFFGQGTRLTVV.

In this sample, this clonotype turned up many times. The chain couples TRBV29-1 to TRBJ1-2, with D possibly TRBD1 on 6 matching bases. Trimming left V 3 bases short and J 1 base short, with 12 bases between. Germline V lookup: CDR1 SQVTM, CDR2 ANQGSEA. The length of the CDR3 is 14 residues. CDR3 sequence reads: CSVDRTVNNYGYTF. In DNA form, the CDR3 reads TGCAGCGTTGATCGGACAGTGAATAACTATGGCTACACCTTC.

Many counts were recorded for this clonotype. The chain employs TRBV12-3 or TRBV12-4 and TRBJ1-5; D call uncertain. This CDR3 region has 16 residues. Trimming removed 4 bases at V and 6 bases at J, with 19 bases between. The CDR3 DNA is TGTGCCAGCAGTTCCCTTAGAGGTGGTGCGGGTCAGCCCCAGCATTTT. Protein: CASSSLRGGAGQPQHF.

The chain joins TRBV20-1 to TRBJ2-1; weak D call: TRBD1 (6 bases). V dropped 0 bases and J dropped 3 bases, with 6 bases sitting between them. Germline CDR1 reads DFQATT; CDR2 reads SNEGSKA (reference sequence). The CDR3 has 13 amino acids. CDR3 region: CSAREDSYNEQFF. The CDR3 DNA reads as TGCAGTGCTAGAGAGGACAGCTACAATGAGCAGTTCTTC.

In its sample, this clonotype was seen many times. This chain connects TRBV7-3 to TRBJ2-5; D gene uncertain. CDR1 and CDR2 from the germline V gene are SGHTA and FQGTGA. V lost 5 bases to trimming and J lost 2 bases, with 6 bases between them. The CDR3 runs to 12 residues. Here the CDR3 reads CASSPDQETQYF. The CDR3 coding sequence is TGTGCCAGCAGCCCTGATCAAGAGACCCAGTACTTC.